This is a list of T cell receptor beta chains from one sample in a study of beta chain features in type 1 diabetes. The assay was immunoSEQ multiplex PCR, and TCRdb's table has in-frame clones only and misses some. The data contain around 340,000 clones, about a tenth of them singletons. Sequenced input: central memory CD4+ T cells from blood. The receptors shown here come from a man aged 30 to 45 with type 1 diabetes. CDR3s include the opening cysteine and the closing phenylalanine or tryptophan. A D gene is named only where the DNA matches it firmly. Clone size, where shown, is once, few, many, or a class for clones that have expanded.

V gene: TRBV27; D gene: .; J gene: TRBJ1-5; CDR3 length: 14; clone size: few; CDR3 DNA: TGTGCCAGCAGCCCCACCGGGTTGCGTCAGCCCCAGCATTTT; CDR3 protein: CASSPTGLRQPQHF
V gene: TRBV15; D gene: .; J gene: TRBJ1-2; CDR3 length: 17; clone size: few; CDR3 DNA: TGTGCCACCAGCAGGGGTAGACCGGGACAAACTAACTATGGCTACACCTTC; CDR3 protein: CATSRGRPGQTNYGYTF
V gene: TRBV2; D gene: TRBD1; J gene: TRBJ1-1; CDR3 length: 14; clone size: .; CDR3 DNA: TGTGCCAGCAATATAGACAGGGCGAACACTGAAGCTTTCTTT; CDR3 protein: CASNIDRANTEAFF
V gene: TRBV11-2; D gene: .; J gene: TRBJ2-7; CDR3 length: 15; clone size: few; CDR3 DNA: TGTGCCAGCAGCTTAATAAGGGGCATAAGCTACGAGCAGTACTTC; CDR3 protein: CASSLIRGISYEQYF
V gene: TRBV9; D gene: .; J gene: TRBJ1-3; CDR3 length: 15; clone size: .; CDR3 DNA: TGTGCCAGCAGCGTAGACCCTAGCTCTGGAAACACCATATATTTT; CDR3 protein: CASSVDPSSGNTIYF
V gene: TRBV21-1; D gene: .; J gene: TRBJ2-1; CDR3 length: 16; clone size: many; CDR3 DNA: TGTGCCAGCAGCAAAGAGCGAGGGATAAGGACCAATGAGCAGTTCTTC; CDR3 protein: CASSKERGIRTNEQFF
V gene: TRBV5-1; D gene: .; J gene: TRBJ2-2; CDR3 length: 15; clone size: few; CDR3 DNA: TGCGCCAGCAGCTTGGACACACCGAACACCGGGGAGCTGTTTTTT; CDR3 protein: CASSLDTPNTGELFF
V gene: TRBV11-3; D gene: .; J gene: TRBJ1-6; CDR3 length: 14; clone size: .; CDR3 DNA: TGTGCCAGCAGCTTAGGACAGGCTCAATCACCCCTCCACTTT; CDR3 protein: CASSLGQAQSPLHF
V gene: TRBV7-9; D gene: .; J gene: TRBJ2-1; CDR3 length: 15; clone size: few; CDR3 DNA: TGTGCCACCAGGACTGGTGAGGGCCTTTACAATGAGCAGTTCTTC; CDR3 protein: CATRTGEGLYNEQFF
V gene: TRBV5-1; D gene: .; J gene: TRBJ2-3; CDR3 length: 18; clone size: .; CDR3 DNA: TGCGCCAGCAGCTTGGCCTTTTTTTTAGCGGAAAGCACAGATACGCAGTATTTT; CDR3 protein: CASSLAFFLAESTDTQYF
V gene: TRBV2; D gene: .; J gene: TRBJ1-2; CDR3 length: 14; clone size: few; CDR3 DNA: TGTGCCAGCAGCGTCACAGGGAGCTTCTATGGCTACACCTTC; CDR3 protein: CASSVTGSFYGYTF
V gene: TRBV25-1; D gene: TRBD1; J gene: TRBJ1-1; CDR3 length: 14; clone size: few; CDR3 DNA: TGTGCCAGCACCGAAGACAGGGGGAACACTGAAGCTTTCTTT; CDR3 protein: CASTEDRGNTEAFF